The subject of this entry is one TCR beta chain. Its antigen is unknown. The record originates from a study of blood T cells in healthy people across ages. The germline CDR1 and CDR2 sequences are ENHRY and SYGVKD. With 5 bases clipped from V and 7 bases from J, the junction kept 14 bases outside the gene matches. The CDR3 has 16 amino acids. General study findings and limits: In long-lived donors, naive CD4+ cell counts and diversity exceeded those of aged donors. With naive T cell percentage, TCR beta diversity showed a strong correlation.

Through a sample-barcoded 5' primer and a J-beta primer mix, a second PCR was run for roughly 7 to 12 cycles. Each cDNA molecule carried a tag from a template-switch adaptor that contained 12 random nucleotides. A single record per CDR3 protein comes from TCRdb applying MiXCR to the 5' RACE reads. The table records roughly 1.9 million distinct CDR3 sequences, about 39% of them present only once. Healthy Caucasian individuals from Russia aged roughly 6 to 100 were enrolled as donors. This chain connects TRBV10-3 to TRBJ1-2, with 9 bases that match TRBD1. The sequence was collected from a human donor in good health. Material for sequencing was blood. For the CDR3, the DNA is TGTGCCATCAGTTATTTTAAGGACAGGGGTTTTCCTGGCTACACCTTC. Translation gives CAISYFKDRGFPGYTF.